These 21 T cell receptor beta chains were sequenced from one sample in a study of blood T cell repertoires in COVID-19 (dated by TCRdb to 2020 to 2021). Libraries were prepared through the immunoSEQ multiplex PCR assay. Held by TCRdb, this immuneACCESS table contains in-frame sequences only and omits some clones. Under half of the omission traces to an unresolved V gene where checked; the cause of the rest is unknown. Recorded for this sample are over 200,000 clones; over 80% of them occurred a single time. Of the sample, roughly 4.9% falls within the top ten clones. The sequencing sample was made of peripheral blood. All receptors come from a human donor in a cohort sampled during active COVID-19.

The V gene is TRBV28, the J gene TRBJ1-3; 7 bases align to TRBD1. From germline, CDR1 is MDHEN and CDR2 SYDVKM. There are 16 residues in the CDR3. The V gene end was trimmed by 6 bases and the J gene end by 0 bases; junction bases not matched to a gene: 8. CDR3 coding DNA: TGTGCCAGCAGGCGGCGGGGACAGAACTCTGGAAACACCATATATTTT. Its translation is CASRRRGQNSGNTIYF.

CDR3 amino acids: CASSLLAGVPYEQYF. The DNA of the CDR3 is TGTGCCAGCAGTCTACTAGCGGGGGTACCCTACGAGCAGTACTTC. The gene calls are TRBV6-2 or TRBV6-3 and TRBJ2-7; 11 bases line up with TRBD2. The CDR3 extends over 15 amino acids. V was pared by 5 bases and J by 2 bases, with 5 bases of the junction left unmatched. Per the germline V gene, CDR1 is MNHEY and CDR2 is SVGEGT.

V usage is TRBV9 and J usage is TRBJ1-2, with 8 bases matching TRBD1. CDR3 length equals 14 residues. Trimming removed 4 bases from V and 7 bases from J; junction bases left unmatched: 9. CDR1 is SGDLS and CDR2 is YYNGEE in the germline V gene. The CDR3 sequence: CASSTGDRGRGYTF. The CDR3 DNA follows: TGTGCCAGCAGCACCGGAGACAGGGGACGTGGCTACACCTTC.

This clone was observed once. V usage is TRBV10-3 and J usage is TRBJ2-6; the D is unclear. There are 15 residues in the CDR3. Trimming took 10 bases from V and 0 from J, leaving 13 bases between them. Germline V gene lookup returns CDR1 ENHRY and CDR2 SYGVKD. Here the CDR3 reads CASQDQNSGANVLTF. The CDR3 coding sequence is TGTGCCAGCCAGGATCAGAACTCTGGGGCCAACGTCCTGACTTTC.

The gene calls are TRBV10-3 and TRBJ2-7, with a possible D match to TRBD2 (6 bases). The length of the CDR3 is 12 residues. V was clipped by 7 bases and J by 3 bases, with 10 bases between them. The V gene's germline CDR1 is ENHRY and CDR2 SYGVKD. CDR3 sequence (DNA): TGTGCCATCATGACTAGGGGCTACGAGCAGTACTTC. Translated: CAIMTRGYEQYF.

V is TRBV7-6 and J is TRBJ2-1, with TRBD2 identical over 8 bases. Trimming cost V 5 bases and J 0 bases; bases outside gene matches: 15. The CDR3 is 19 amino acids. Germline assignment: CDR1 SGHVS and CDR2 FNYEAQ. The CDR3, as DNA: TGTGCCAGCAGCCGGGACACGAGGTTAGCGGGGAGCTCCTACAATGAGCAGTTCTTC. Translating gives CASSRDTRLAGSSYNEQFF.

V gene TRBV27 combines with J gene TRBJ2-2, with 13 bases lining up with TRBD2. The J segment lost 6 bases and the V segment lost 5 bases, leaving 6 bases of the junction unmatched. This CDR3 has 16 amino acids. The germline CDR1 and CDR2 sequences are MNHEY and SMNVEV (reference sequence). Written as DNA, the CDR3 is TGTGCCAGCAGTCCCGGACTAGCGGGAGTGGCCGGGGAGCTGTTTTTT. It is translated as CASSPGLAGVAGELFF.

The chain joins TRBV5-1 to TRBJ1-1; D uncertain. Germline CDR1 is SGHRS and CDR2 is YFSETQ. V dropped 0 bases and J dropped 11 bases, with 17 bases sitting between them. There are 14 residues in the CDR3. The CDR3 region has the DNA TGCGCCAGCAGCTTGGCCAGGTCGGGAGATGCGGCTTTCTTT. Protein: CASSLARSGDAAFF.

The count of this clone is one. V usage is TRBV28 and J usage is TRBJ1-5; the match to TRBD1 covers 7 bases. Trimming cost V 4 bases and J 5 bases; bases outside gene matches: 5. Looked up from germline, CDR1 is MDHEN and CDR2 is SYDVKM. The CDR3 runs to 14 residues. The CDR3 DNA reads TGTGCCAGCAGTTCGTACAGGGGCGATCAGCCCCAGCATTTT. This translates into CASSSYRGDQPQHF.

The chain links TRBV19 to TRBJ1-1, with TRBD1 as a possible D gene (6 bases). Germline CDR1 is LNHDA and CDR2 is SQIVND (reference sequence). Between the trimmed V and J ends, which lost 5 bases and 11 bases, there was a span of 15 bases. The CDR3 is made up of 12 amino acids. Here the CDR3 DNA reads TGTGCCAGTAGTCTCGACAGGAGAGTCGCTTTCTTT. It codes for CASSLDRRVAFF.

This chain links TRBV7-2 with TRBJ1-2; 7 bases align to TRBD1. CDR3 length: 15 amino acids. CDR1 SGHTA and CDR2 FQGNSA come from the germline V gene. Trimming removed 5 bases from V and 1 base from J; junction bases left unmatched: 7. The CDR3 region is CASSRGTASNYGYTF. As DNA, the CDR3 is TGTGCCAGCAGCCGGGGGACAGCAAGTAACTATGGCTACACCTTC. The complete variable domain, with remaining parts taken from reference TRBV7-2 and TRBJ1-2, reads GAGVSQSPSNKVTEKGKDVELRCDPISGHTALYWYRQSLGQGLEFLIYFQGNSAPDKSGLPSDRFSAERTGGSVSTLTIQRTQQEDSAVYLCASSRGTASNYGYTFGSGTRLTVV.

The chain combines TRBV19 with TRBJ2-1; 11 nucleotides match TRBD2. The V gene's germline CDR1 is LNHDA and CDR2 SQIVND (reference sequence). The CDR3 extends over 16 amino acids. V lost 6 bases to trimming and J lost 9 bases; unmatched junction nucleotides: 13. The CDR3 region has the DNA TGTGCCAGTAGCCTCTTTAGCGGGAGGGCCAGTGGTGAGCAGTTCTTC. As protein: CASSLFSGRASGEQFF.

In this sample, this clone turned up a few times. The V and J genes are TRBV28 and TRBJ2-7, with D possibly matching TRBD2 (7 bases). The CDR3 loop spans 14 amino acids. CDR1 and CDR2 (germline): MDHEN, SYDVKM. V was trimmed by 7 bases and J by 3 bases, leaving 16 bases between them. CDR3 residues: CASKGGGADYEQYF. CDR3 nucleotide sequence: TGTGCCAGCAAGGGAGGGGGGGCTGACTACGAGCAGTACTTC.

The chain joins TRBV11-3 to TRBJ2-1; 8 bases agree with TRBD1. V shed 3 bases and J 7 bases; nucleotides not matched to a gene: 8. The germline V gene has CDR1 SGHNT and CDR2 YENEEA. The CDR3 loop spans 15 amino acids. CDR3 DNA sequence: TGTGCCAGCAGCTTCGGACAGGGTGGCATAAATGAGCAGTTCTTC. Its translation is CASSFGQGGINEQFF.

The chain employs TRBV19 and TRBJ1-2; D uncertain. The CDR3 runs to 14 residues. Germline-derived CDR1 and CDR2 are LNHDA and SQIVND (reference sequence). V was trimmed by 6 bases and J by 2 bases, leaving 13 bases between them. CDR3: CASRVRGLNYGYTF. CDR3 bases: TGTGCCAGTAGAGTCCGGGGATTAAACTATGGCTACACCTTC.

This chain joins TRBV27 and TRBJ1-5, with D possibly matching TRBD1 (5 bases). Germline CDR1 reads MNHEY; CDR2 reads SMNVEV (reference sequence). Trimming stripped 6 bases from V and 3 bases from J, with 12 bases between. The CDR3 has 14 residues. The CDR3 nucleotides are TGTGCCAGCAGCCTCGGGGGGTTCAATCAGCCCCAGCATTTT. It translates to CASSLGGFNQPQHF.

The chain carries TRBV7-2 and TRBJ1-6; 10 bases agree with TRBD1. Germline values: CDR1 SGHTA, CDR2 FQGNSA. The length of the CDR3 is 14 residues. The trim removed 5 bases at V and 16 bases at J, leaving 11 bases unmatched. The CDR3 bases are TGTGCCAGCAGCCGTCGGGACAGGGGAAACGGACTCCACTTT. Protein product: CASSRRDRGNGLHF.

This chain uses TRBV28 with TRBJ1-6; D not resolved. CDR1 and CDR2 (germline): MDHEN, SYDVKM. CDR3 length: 12 amino acids. The V and J ends lost 6 bases and 7 bases respectively, with 7 bases between them. The CDR3 is CASSTQNSPLHF. CDR3 nucleotide sequence: TGTGCCAGCAGCACACAGAATTCACCCCTCCACTTT.

The genes are TRBV4-3 and TRBJ1-4; D is uncertain. V was trimmed by 4 bases and J by 7 bases, leaving 13 bases between them. The V gene's germline CDR1 is LGHNA and CDR2 YSLEER. The CDR3 covers 14 residues. The CDR3 bases are TGCGCCAGCAGCCTGCAGGCTTCGAGTGAAAAACTGTTTTTT. Translated: CASSLQASSEKLFF.

The gene calls are TRBV9 and TRBJ2-1, with 13 nucleotides matching TRBD2. The junction had 5 bases not matched to a gene; V was cut back by 3 bases and J by 8 bases. Germline-derived CDR1 and CDR2 are SGDLS and YYNGEE. This CDR3 contains 15 residues. CDR3 in DNA: TGTGCCAGCAGCGCCGGGACTAGCGGGAACCATGAGCAGTTCTTC. This gives the protein CASSAGTSGNHEQFF.

The J gene is TRBJ1-1, the V gene TRBV28; 8 bases are shared with TRBD1. Germline trimming cut 4 bases from V and 5 bases from J; bases unmatched to any gene: 6. The CDR3 loop spans 14 amino acids. Per the germline V gene, CDR1 is MDHEN and CDR2 is SYDVKM. DNA of the CDR3: TGTGCCAGCAGTTCGACAGGGGATGATACTGAAGCTTTCTTT. Translated, it gives CASSSTGDDTEAFF.